This T cell receptor (beta chain) was identified during a study of OX40 agonist ivuxolimab in advanced cancers. This CDR3 contains 16 residues. J lost 6 bases, V lost 5 bases, and 9 bases had no gene match. Germline CDR1 and CDR2: SGHTA and FQGNSA. This clone appeared a single time. What it binds is not known. Findings of the study overall: On average, a greater number of expanded clones characterised CD8+ T cells relative to CD4+.

Data came from immunoSEQ multiplex PCR; TCRdb stores just in-frame clones and leaves some out. This sample yields over 45,000 clones, of which around 83% are seen a single time; roughly 0.6% belongs to the top ten. The sequenced sample was CD4+ or CD8+ T cells sorted from blood, obtained in a trial of the OX40 agonist ivuxolimab. This chain connects TRBV7-2 to TRBJ2-5; 13 bases align to TRBD2. The TCR comes from an adult with an advanced solid tumor such as melanoma, head and neck, liver or kidney cancer. CDR3 DNA sequence: TGTGCCAGCAGCCCCCCGGGACTAGCGGGGAAAAAGACCCAGTACTTC. This translates into CASSPPGLAGKKTQYF. Complete variable domain (other parts from reference TRBV7-2 and TRBJ2-5): GAGVSQSPSNKVTEKGKDVELRCDPISGHTALYWYRQSLGQGLEFLIYFQGNSAPDKSGLPSDRFSAERTGGSVSTLTIQRTQQEDSAVYLCASSPPGLAGKKTQYFGPGTRLLVL.